The T cell receptor (beta chain) under discussion was sequenced for a study of technical replicates of blood from a few donors. Trimming removed 3 bases at V and 3 bases at J, with 4 bases between. The CDR3 has 12 residues. Germline lookup yields CDR1 SEHNR and CDR2 FQNEAQ (reference sequence). Profiling relied on immunoSEQ multiplex PCR, and the TCRdb table lists in-frame clones only, not all of them. The top ten hold 5% to 6.5% of the sample, which has about 63,000 clones, approximately 86% seen once. Material for sequencing was PBMCs. This chain connects TRBV7-9 to TRBJ2-3; no definite D call. The sequence came from a human donor in good health. Some clones in this sample may be carry-over from other donors' samples. CDR3 bases: TGTGCCAGCAGCTTGTCTACAGATACGCAGTATTTT. It yields the protein CASSLSTDTQYF.